Listed below are T cell receptor beta chains from one sample, sequenced in a study of blood T cell repertoires in COVID-19. Some clones are missing from TCRdb's copy, which holds only in-frame ones; the method was immunoSEQ multiplex PCR. The sample gives 300,000 to 450,000 clones, around 87% of which show up once; approximately 1.9% is in the top ten. Sequenced material: PBMCs or T cells enriched from blood (not recorded which). These receptors were taken from a man between 40 and 49 years old in a cohort exposed to, infected with or recovered from COVID-19 (not recorded which). Each CDR3 is given with its conserved first and last residue. D genes are given only for firm matches. A clone size is listed for some rows: how often the clone was seen (once, few, many), or a class if it is expanded.

J gene: TRBJ2-1; D gene: NA; V gene: TRBV5-1; clone size: NA; CDR3 protein: CASSWGSDEQFF; CDR3 DNA: TGCGCCAGCAGCTGGGGCTCGGATGAGCAGTTCTTC
J gene: TRBJ2-1; D gene: NA; V gene: TRBV28; clone size: NA; CDR3 protein: CASSQAGRAQFQFF; CDR3 DNA: TGTGCCAGCAGTCAGGCGGGAAGGGCCCAGTTTCAGTTCTTC
J gene: TRBJ2-1; D gene: TRBD2; V gene: TRBV27; clone size: NA; CDR3 protein: CASSHRLAGGQSSYNEQFF; CDR3 DNA: TGTGCCAGCAGTCATCGACTAGCGGGAGGCCAAAGCTCCTACAATGAGCAGTTCTTC
J gene: TRBJ2-5; D gene: NA; V gene: TRBV3-1/TRBV3-2; clone size: NA; CDR3 protein: CASSQRQAPETQYF; CDR3 DNA: TGTGCCAGCAGCCAACGTCAAGCCCCAGAGACCCAGTACTTC
J gene: TRBJ1-2; D gene: TRBD1; V gene: TRBV5-4; clone size: NA; CDR3 protein: CASSFGPGQGDGYGYTF; CDR3 DNA: TGTGCCAGCAGCTTTGGACCGGGACAGGGGGATGGTTATGGCTACACCTTC
J gene: TRBJ2-7; D gene: TRBD2; V gene: TRBV5-1; clone size: NA; CDR3 protein: CASSLGTSGTHYEQYF; CDR3 DNA: TGCGCCAGCAGCTTGGGGACTAGCGGGACTCACTACGAGCAGTACTTC
J gene: TRBJ1-1; D gene: NA; V gene: TRBV25-1; clone size: NA; CDR3 protein: CASSEYGWQGTEAFF; CDR3 DNA: TGTGCCAGCAGTGAATATGGGTGGCAGGGCACTGAAGCTTTCTTT
J gene: TRBJ2-5; D gene: TRBD1; V gene: TRBV14; clone size: NA; CDR3 protein: CASSQGTGTVLKAQYF; CDR3 DNA: TGTGCCAGCAGCCAAGGTACCGGGACAGTCCTAAAGGCCCAGTACTTC
J gene: TRBJ2-7; D gene: TRBD1; V gene: TRBV5-5; clone size: NA; CDR3 protein: CASSLGVRDRGSYEQYF; CDR3 DNA: TGTGCCAGCAGCTTGGGGGTCCGGGACAGGGGATCCTACGAGCAGTACTTC
J gene: TRBJ2-3; D gene: NA; V gene: TRBV10-3; clone size: once; CDR3 protein: CAIGAGKWSTDTQYF; CDR3 DNA: TGTGCCATTGGTGCGGGGAAATGGAGCACAGATACGCAGTATTTT
J gene: TRBJ1-6; D gene: TRBD1; V gene: TRBV3-1/TRBV3-2; clone size: NA; CDR3 protein: CASSQDIDRGFSYNSPLHF; CDR3 DNA: TGTGCCAGCAGCCAAGATATCGACAGGGGCTTCTCCTATAATTCACCCCTCCACTTT
J gene: TRBJ1-5; D gene: TRBD1; V gene: TRBV24-1; clone size: NA; CDR3 protein: CATSDRRGPNQPQHF; CDR3 DNA: TGTGCCACCAGTGATCGCAGGGGGCCCAATCAGCCCCAGCATTTT
J gene: TRBJ2-1; D gene: TRBD1; V gene: TRBV28; clone size: once; CDR3 protein: CASSSSGQGDNEQFF; CDR3 DNA: TGTGCCAGCAGTTCCTCGGGACAGGGTGACAATGAGCAGTTCTTC
J gene: TRBJ2-1; D gene: TRBD2; V gene: TRBV4-2; clone size: few; CDR3 protein: CASSPTGREGLNEQFF; CDR3 DNA: TGTGCCAGCAGCCCCACAGGGCGGGAGGGCCTCAATGAGCAGTTCTTC
J gene: TRBJ2-2; D gene: TRBD2; V gene: TRBV2; clone size: NA; CDR3 protein: CASSGVAGFTGELFF; CDR3 DNA: TGTGCCAGCAGTGGGGTAGCGGGATTTACCGGGGAGCTGTTTTTT
J gene: TRBJ1-1; D gene: NA; V gene: TRBV5-1; clone size: NA; CDR3 protein: CASSLAPQGSYTEAFF; CDR3 DNA: TGCGCCAGCAGCTTGGCCCCGCAGGGATCGTACACTGAAGCTTTCTTT
J gene: TRBJ1-5; D gene: TRBD1; V gene: TRBV6-2/TRBV6-3; clone size: NA; CDR3 protein: CASSYRTGVGQPQHF; CDR3 DNA: TGTGCCAGCAGTTATAGGACAGGGGTTGGGCAGCCCCAGCATTTT
J gene: TRBJ2-7; D gene: TRBD1; V gene: TRBV5-4; clone size: NA; CDR3 protein: CASSLTQTGGGYEQYF; CDR3 DNA: TGTGCCAGCAGCTTGACCCAGACAGGGGGTGGCTACGAGCAGTACTTC
J gene: TRBJ2-5; D gene: NA; V gene: TRBV27; clone size: NA; CDR3 protein: CASSSRTEPGAQYF; CDR3 DNA: TGTGCCAGCAGTTCGAGGACAGAACCTGGGGCCCAGTACTTC
J gene: TRBJ2-7; D gene: NA; V gene: TRBV5-5; clone size: NA; CDR3 protein: CASSFQALYEQYF; CDR3 DNA: TGTGCCAGCAGCTTTCAGGCCTTATACGAGCAGTACTTC
J gene: TRBJ1-5; D gene: NA; V gene: TRBV4-2; clone size: NA; CDR3 protein: CASSQDPGEWEPQHF; CDR3 DNA: TGTGCCAGCAGCCAAGACCCAGGGGAGTGGGAGCCCCAGCATTTT
J gene: TRBJ1-2; D gene: NA; V gene: TRBV5-4; clone size: NA; CDR3 protein: CASSFEGGGYGYTF; CDR3 DNA: TGTGCCAGCAGCTTCGAAGGGGGGGGCTATGGCTACACCTTC
J gene: TRBJ1-2; D gene: NA; V gene: TRBV5-4; clone size: once; CDR3 protein: CASSDYRVIYGYTF; CDR3 DNA: TGTGCCAGCAGTGATTACAGGGTGATCTATGGCTACACCTTC
J gene: TRBJ1-1; D gene: NA; V gene: TRBV6-6; clone size: NA; CDR3 protein: CASSNTGSGAFF; CDR3 DNA: TGTGCCAGCAGCAACACAGGGTCGGGGGCTTTCTTT
J gene: TRBJ2-2; D gene: TRBD2; V gene: TRBV5-1; clone size: NA; CDR3 protein: CASSRGGTTNTGELFF; CDR3 DNA: TGCGCCAGCAGCCGCGGGGGGACGACGAACACCGGGGAGCTGTTTTTT
J gene: TRBJ2-3; D gene: TRBD2; V gene: TRBV18; clone size: NA; CDR3 protein: CASSPPGLSTDTQYF; CDR3 DNA: TGTGCCAGCTCACCTCCGGGACTAAGCACAGATACGCAGTATTTT
J gene: TRBJ1-1; D gene: NA; V gene: TRBV7-9; clone size: NA; CDR3 protein: CASSPSGPGGGTEAFF; CDR3 DNA: TGTGCCAGCAGCCCCTCCGGACCGGGGGGGGGCACTGAAGCTTTCTTT
J gene: TRBJ2-1; D gene: TRBD2; V gene: TRBV19; clone size: few; CDR3 protein: CASSLETSGSPGFF; CDR3 DNA: TGTGCCAGTAGTCTGGAGACTAGCGGGAGCCCCGGGTTCTTC
J gene: TRBJ2-1; D gene: NA; V gene: TRBV7-9; clone size: NA; CDR3 protein: CASSQNTGHISYNEQFF; CDR3 DNA: TGTGCCAGCAGCCAAAACACTGGGCATATTTCCTACAATGAGCAGTTCTTC
J gene: TRBJ2-3; D gene: NA; V gene: TRBV6-1; clone size: NA; CDR3 protein: CASSESQGLDYYTTDTQYF; CDR3 DNA: TGTGCCAGCAGTGAATCACAAGGGTTGGACTACTACACCACAGATACGCAGTATTTT
J gene: TRBJ2-5; D gene: TRBD1; V gene: TRBV6-5; clone size: NA; CDR3 protein: CASQGAVETQYF; CDR3 DNA: TGTGCCAGCCAGGGGGCGGTAGAGACCCAGTACTTC
J gene: TRBJ2-5; D gene: TRBD2; V gene: TRBV2; clone size: NA; CDR3 protein: CASGVTSGKETQYF; CDR3 DNA: TGTGCCAGCGGGGTGACTAGCGGGAAAGAGACCCAGTACTTC
J gene: TRBJ1-2; D gene: NA; V gene: TRBV6-1; clone size: NA; CDR3 protein: CASSEGQGRRSGYTF; CDR3 DNA: TGTGCCAGCAGTGAGGGGCAGGGCAGGAGAAGTGGCTACACCTTC
J gene: TRBJ1-1; D gene: NA; V gene: TRBV30; clone size: NA; CDR3 protein: CAWSWRRGSEAFF; CDR3 DNA: TGTGCCTGGAGTTGGAGGCGGGGTTCTGAAGCTTTCTTT
J gene: TRBJ1-6; D gene: NA; V gene: TRBV29-1; clone size: NA; CDR3 protein: CSVGEGTNSPLHF; CDR3 DNA: TGCAGCGTTGGGGAGGGCACTAATTCACCCCTCCACTTT
J gene: TRBJ1-1; D gene: NA; V gene: TRBV6-5; clone size: NA; CDR3 protein: CAISGTSAWRTEAFF; CDR3 DNA: TGTGCCATCTCGGGGACTTCCGCTTGGAGGACTGAAGCTTTCTTT
J gene: TRBJ2-1; D gene: TRBD2; V gene: TRBV5-7; clone size: NA; CDR3 protein: CASSLPGLAGVGSYNEQFF; CDR3 DNA: TGTGCCAGCAGCCTACCGGGACTAGCGGGAGTGGGATCCTACAATGAGCAGTTCTTC
J gene: TRBJ1-2; D gene: TRBD1; V gene: TRBV5-1; clone size: NA; CDR3 protein: CASSLMTGVEGYTF; CDR3 DNA: TGCGCCAGCAGCTTAATGACAGGGGTTGAGGGCTACACCTTC
J gene: TRBJ2-1; D gene: TRBD2; V gene: TRBV5-8; clone size: NA; CDR3 protein: CASSSGKTSGASYNEQFF; CDR3 DNA: TGTGCCAGCAGCTCGGGGAAGACTAGCGGGGCCTCCTACAATGAGCAGTTCTTC
J gene: TRBJ2-2; D gene: TRBD2; V gene: TRBV2; clone size: NA; CDR3 protein: CASSEGGRGTGELFF; CDR3 DNA: TGTGCCAGCAGTGAAGGCGGGAGAGGCACCGGGGAGCTGTTTTTT
J gene: TRBJ1-1; D gene: NA; V gene: TRBV6-5; clone size: NA; CDR3 protein: CASSYYIPGPNTEAFF; CDR3 DNA: TGTGCCAGCAGTTATTATATTCCAGGGCCCAACACTGAAGCTTTCTTT
J gene: TRBJ1-5; D gene: NA; V gene: TRBV7-8; clone size: NA; CDR3 protein: CASSLAAGTSRNQPQHF; CDR3 DNA: TGTGCCAGCAGCTTAGCGGCTGGGACAAGCCGCAATCAGCCCCAGCATTTT
J gene: TRBJ1-1; D gene: NA; V gene: TRBV27; clone size: NA; CDR3 protein: CASSLVQGREAFF; CDR3 DNA: TGTGCCAGCAGTTTAGTACAGGGACGGGAAGCTTTCTTT
J gene: TRBJ2-2; D gene: TRBD2; V gene: TRBV5-1; clone size: NA; CDR3 protein: CASGREGQVGELFF; CDR3 DNA: TGCGCCAGCGGGCGGGAGGGCCAAGTCGGGGAGCTGTTTTTT
J gene: TRBJ1-6; D gene: TRBD1; V gene: TRBV2; clone size: NA; CDR3 protein: CASSGDRGNSPLHF; CDR3 DNA: TGTGCCAGCTCCGGGGACAGGGGTAATTCACCCCTCCACTTT
J gene: TRBJ2-1; D gene: TRBD2; V gene: TRBV27; clone size: NA; CDR3 protein: CASSPQILAGGPWEQFF; CDR3 DNA: TGTGCCAGCAGTCCTCAGATACTAGCGGGAGGGCCCTGGGAGCAGTTCTTC
J gene: TRBJ1-2; D gene: NA; V gene: TRBV2; clone size: NA; CDR3 protein: CASSPQDGYTF; CDR3 DNA: TGTGCCAGCAGTCCACAGGACGGCTACACCTTC
J gene: TRBJ1-5; D gene: NA; V gene: TRBV10-3; clone size: NA; CDR3 protein: CAISREANQPQHF; CDR3 DNA: TGTGCCATCAGCAGGGAGGCGAATCAGCCCCAGCATTTT
J gene: TRBJ2-2; D gene: TRBD2; V gene: TRBV19; clone size: NA; CDR3 protein: CATGLGLAGGPGGELFF; CDR3 DNA: TGTGCCACTGGCCTGGGGCTAGCGGGAGGGCCTGGCGGGGAGCTGTTTTTT
J gene: TRBJ1-4; D gene: TRBD1; V gene: TRBV14; clone size: NA; CDR3 protein: CASSPRAGGEEKLFF; CDR3 DNA: TGTGCCAGCAGCCCCCGGGCAGGGGGCGAGGAAAAACTGTTTTTT
J gene: TRBJ1-2; D gene: NA; V gene: TRBV6-5; clone size: NA; CDR3 protein: CASTHDRQRGYTF; CDR3 DNA: TGTGCCAGCACCCACGACAGGCAGAGGGGCTACACCTTC
J gene: TRBJ1-4; D gene: TRBD1; V gene: TRBV28; clone size: once; CDR3 protein: CASSPPGTGGIEKLFF; CDR3 DNA: TGTGCCAGCAGTCCTCCCGGGACAGGGGGCATTGAAAAACTGTTTTTT
J gene: TRBJ2-1; D gene: NA; V gene: TRBV10-1; clone size: NA; CDR3 protein: CASGAALGRVNEQFF; CDR3 DNA: TGCGCCAGCGGAGCCGCGTTGGGCAGGGTAAATGAGCAGTTCTTC